These 31 T cell receptor beta chains originate from one sample sequenced in a study of naive and memory T cell subsets. Ligated cDNA underwent four rounds of PCR with nested alpha and beta constant region primers and SP2. TCRdb re-called the UMI-ligation and nested PCR reads through MiXCR, storing one row per CDR3 protein. The sample shows tens of thousands of distinct CDR3 sequences, 5% to 5.5% of them seen only once. TCR cDNA received a 3' ligated oligonucleotide that carried a UMI. Sequencing was performed on blood. The origin of the receptors is an adult in good health.

In this sample, this clonotype turned up many times. The J gene is TRBJ2-4, the V gene TRBV6-7; either TRBD1 or TRBD2 may supply D (5 bases each). TRBV6-7 is annotated as an ORF whose role is uncertain. Trimming stripped 7 bases from V and 0 bases from J, with 34 bases between. CDR3 length: 22 amino acids. CDR3 amino acids: CASTLTYIGEGMPMLAKNIQYF. The CDR3 DNA follows: TGTGCCAGCACTCTTACCTATATTGGAGAGGGGATGCCTATGCTAGCCAAAAACATTCAGTACTTC.

This clonotype was detected many times. The chain couples TRBV6-1 to TRBJ2-7; D is possibly TRBD1 or TRBD2 (5 bases each). Trimming left V 10 bases short and J 3 bases short, with 16 bases between. Per the germline V gene, CDR1 is MNHNS and CDR2 is SASEGT. This CDR3 is 13 amino acids long. The CDR3 DNA reads as TGTGCCATCCTAGACGGGGCCAGCTACGAGCAGTACTTC. It is translated as CAILDGASYEQYF.

There are a few counts of this clonotype. V usage is TRBV4-1 and J usage is TRBJ1-2; the D gene is possibly TRBD1 (5 bases). Trimming took off 0 bases at V and 8 bases at J, with 16 bases between the two ends. CDR3 length: 15 amino acids. Germline assignment: CDR1 MGHRA and CDR2 YSYEKL. As DNA, the CDR3 is TGCGCCAGCAGCCAAGAATGGGCCAGGGCGGGAGGCTACACCTTC. It translates to CASSQEWARAGGYTF.

This clonotype has ten or more counts. The chain carries TRBV9 and TRBJ1-4, with D possibly matching TRBD1 (5 bases). The V gene's germline CDR1 is SGDLS and CDR2 YYNGEE. This CDR3 is 15 amino acids long. V was trimmed by 0 bases and J by 3 bases, leaving 9 bases between them. DNA for the CDR3: TGTGCCAGCAGCGTAGACCCAGGGTCTAATGAAAAACTGTTTTTT. Translated, it gives CASSVDPGSNEKLFF.

This clonotype came up many times. The rearrangement joins TRBV5-1 to TRBJ1-1, with D possibly matching TRBD1 (6 bases). V was shortened by 4 bases and J by 0 bases, with 10 bases between the two germline ends. This CDR3 has 14 amino acids. The germline V gene encodes CDR1 SGHRS and CDR2 YFSETQ. The DNA for the CDR3 is TGCGCCAGCAGCCAGGGGTCGCTGAACACTGAAGCTTTCTTT. The encoded protein is CASSQGSLNTEAFF.

This clonotype was detected many times. J is TRBJ2-3 and V is TRBV30, with 7 bases fitting TRBD1. J gave up 5 bases and V 6 bases, and 11 bases lay outside the gene matches. CDR1 is GTSNPN and CDR2 is SVGIG in the germline V gene (reference sequence). The CDR3 length is 14 residues. The CDR3, as DNA: TGTGCCTGCCTCAAGGGGGCGGTTGGAGATACGCAGTATTTT. It encodes CACLKGAVGDTQYF.

This clonotype occurred a few times. The chain recombines TRBV15 with TRBJ2-5, with D tentatively TRBD1 or TRBD2 (6 bases each). The CDR3 has 16 residues. Germline lookup yields CDR1 LNHNV and CDR2 YYDKDF (reference sequence). V lost 6 bases, J lost 2 bases, and 19 bases lay in between. The CDR3 coding sequence is TGTGCCACCAGTAAAAGCAGGGGCGGGGATCAAGAGACCCAGTACTTC. This gives the protein CATSKSRGGDQETQYF.

This clonotype was seen a few times. This may stem from a read error, because a much larger clone lies one nucleotide away. The chain uses TRBV29-1 and TRBJ2-5; no firm D call. This CDR3 comprises 15 residues. V dropped 0 bases and J dropped 5 bases, with 16 bases sitting between them. From germline, CDR1 is SQVTM and CDR2 ANQGSEA. CDR3 amino acids: CSVEDPAGRTETQYF. CDR3 bases: TGCAGCGTTGAAGATCCCGCCGGACGAACCGAGACCCAGTACTTC. Drawing the rest from reference TRBV29-1 and TRBJ2-5, the complete variable domain is SAVISQKPSRDICQRGTSLTIQCQVDSQVTMMFWYRQQPGQSLTLIATANQGSEATYESGFVIDKFPISRPNLTFSTLTVSNMSPEDSSIYLCSVEDPAGRTETQYFGPGTRLLVL.

This clonotype has at least ten counts. The chain links TRBV7-9 to TRBJ2-5; tentative D call: TRBD2 (5 bases). This CDR3 comprises 17 residues. V was shortened by 3 bases and J by 0 bases, with 17 bases between the two germline ends. Germline V gene sequence: CDR1 SEHNR, CDR2 FQNEAQ (reference sequence). The CDR3 DNA reads TGTGCCAGCAGCTTTGGGCCCCTTTCGGGGTACCAAGAGACCCAGTACTTC. This sequence encodes CASSFGPLSGYQETQYF.

This clonotype was counted ten times or more. The rearrangement uses TRBV12-3 or TRBV12-4 and TRBJ2-5, with D possibly matching TRBD1 (7 bases). The V end lost 5 bases, the J end lost 2 bases, and 27 bases lay between the germline ends. The CDR3 contains 19 residues. The CDR3 spells CASSLYRGGGVEAQETQYF. The CDR3 coding sequence is TGTGCCAGCAGTCTCTACAGGGGTGGCGGGGTGGAAGCGCAAGAGACCCAGTACTTC.

In its sample, this clonotype is medium-sized. The V and J genes are TRBV6-2 or TRBV6-3 and TRBJ1-5, with D possibly matching TRBD1 (6 bases). Per the germline V gene, CDR1 is MNHEY and CDR2 is SVGEGT. Trimming cost V 0 bases and J 3 bases, with 12 bases left between them. This CDR3 region has 16 residues. The CDR3 nucleotides read TGTGCCAGCAGTTACTCACGGGGGCGCTTCAATCAGCCCCAGCATTTT. As protein: CASSYSRGRFNQPQHF.

This clonotype appeared many times. The CDR3 DNA is TGTGCCAGCAGCCTTAGTAGCCTGAACACTGAAGCTTTCTTT. This sequence encodes CASSLSSLNTEAFF. The V gene is TRBV9, the J gene TRBJ1-1; no clear D gene. Germline V gene lookup returns CDR1 SGDLS and CDR2 YYNGEE. The V gene lost 4 bases and the J gene lost 0 bases, with 10 bases spanning the gap. The CDR3 has 14 residues.

The chain combines TRBV9 with TRBJ2-7; 8 nucleotides agree with TRBD2. The ends lost 1 base at V and 6 bases at J; junction bases unmatched: 9. The CDR3 spans 15 residues. The germline V gene has CDR1 SGDLS and CDR2 YYNGEE. The CDR3 reads CASSVSSGSYSEQYF. CDR3 nucleotides: TGTGCCAGCAGCGTATCTAGCGGGTCCTACTCCGAGCAGTACTTC.

This clonotype was seen a few times. The chain carries TRBV7-2 and TRBJ2-7; 9 nucleotides agree with TRBD2. The CDR3 runs to 14 residues. CDR1 and CDR2 from the germline V gene are SGHTA and FQGNSA. The V segment lost 4 bases and the J segment 6 bases; nucleotides outside the gene matches: 7. CDR3 nucleotides: TGTGCCAGCAGCTATCCGGGACTAGCCCGCGAGCAGTACTTC. Translation: CASSYPGLAREQYF.

This clonotype has at least ten counts. The chain recombines TRBV28 with TRBJ2-2; D possibly corresponds to TRBD1 (6 bases). The germline gives CDR1 MDHEN, CDR2 SYDVKM. V lost 6 bases and J 0 bases, leaving 14 bases between the germline ends. The CDR3 runs to 16 residues. DNA for the CDR3: TGTGCCAGCAGATTCCCCACAGGGACGAACACCGGGGAGCTGTTTTTT. Translating gives CASRFPTGTNTGELFF.

This clonotype was observed many times. The rearrangement links TRBV29-1 to TRBJ2-1, with 9 bases fitting TRBD2. This CDR3 is 17 amino acids long. Germline CDR1 is SQVTM and CDR2 is ANQGSEA. With V trimmed by 1 base and J by 0 bases, 7 bases remained unmatched. In DNA, the CDR3 is TGCAGCGTTGAAGTTGCTCGCGGGAGGGTCTCCTACAATGAGCAGTTCTTC. This gives the protein CSVEVARGRVSYNEQFF.

J is TRBJ2-2 and V is TRBV4-2, with a weak D call TRBD2 (6 bases). The germline V and J ends were trimmed by 0 bases and 1 base, with 12 bases remaining between them. From germline, CDR1 is LGHNA and CDR2 YNFKEQ. This CDR3 region has 17 residues. The CDR3 DNA reads TGTGCCAGCAGCCAAGATAGTGGAGGGATGAACACCGGGGAGCTGTTTTTT. It specifies CASSQDSGGMNTGELFF.

This clonotype has just a few counts. J is TRBJ1-5 and V is TRBV10-2; possibly TRBD1 for D (6 bases). The germline CDR1 and CDR2 sequences are WSHSY and SAAADI. The CDR3 runs to 17 residues. Trimming removed 2 bases from V and 0 bases from J, with 14 bases in between. The CDR3 loop is CASSEATGGYSNQPQHF. The CDR3 DNA reads TGCGCCAGCAGTGAGGCCACGGGGGGCTATAGCAATCAGCCCCAGCATTTT.

V gene TRBV29-1 combines with J gene TRBJ1-2; TRBD1 matches 7 bases. The CDR3 totals 12 residues. The germline V gene has CDR1 SQVTM and CDR2 ANQGSEA. V lost 5 bases and J lost 8; bases outside the gene matches: 8. The CDR3 DNA is TGCAGCGTTCAGCAGGGGGAGCGGGGCTACACCTTC. As protein: CSVQQGERGYTF.

In regard to this clonotype: One base away lies a much larger clone, so this may be a sequencing read error. The CDR3 DNA reads TGTTCCAGCAGTTACGAAGGGCACCGGGAGCAGTTCTTC. Protein product: CSSSYEGHREQFF. The chain is built from TRBV6-2 or TRBV6-3 and TRBJ2-1; no clear D gene. The CDR3 is 13 residues long. Per germline, CDR1 MNHEY and CDR2 SVGEGT.

At least ten counts were recorded for this clonotype. The V gene is TRBV24-1, the J gene TRBJ2-1; 7 nucleotides agree with TRBD1. Germline V gene lookup returns CDR1 KGHDR and CDR2 SFDVKD. The length of the CDR3 is 13 residues. After removal of 4 bases from V and 6 bases from J, the junction contained 2 bases not matched to a gene. The CDR3 coding sequence is TGTGCCACCAGTGAAGGGACAGTCAATGAGCAGTTCTTC. Translation gives CATSEGTVNEQFF.

This clonotype was counted many times. The genes are TRBV10-3 and TRBJ2-1; D perhaps matches TRBD2 (5 bases). The V gene lost 4 bases and the J gene lost 7 bases, with 11 bases spanning the gap. The CDR3 runs 13 residues. Germline CDR1 reads ENHRY; CDR2 reads SYGVKD. CDR3 loop: CAISVDRGNEQFF. DNA of the CDR3: TGTGCCATCAGTGTGGACCGGGGTAATGAGCAGTTCTTC.

Many counts were recorded for this clonotype. The chain has TRBV12-3 or TRBV12-4 and TRBJ2-4; TRBD1 aligns across 7 bases. V shed 7 bases and J 1 base; nucleotides not matched to a gene: 10. The CDR3 runs 16 residues. CDR3 sequence (DNA): TGTGCCAGCAACAACAGGGGACGGCGGGCCAAAAACATTCAGTACTTC. Its protein is CASNNRGRRAKNIQYF.

The table lists this clonotype with many counts. J is TRBJ2-5 and V is TRBV27; D ambiguous. Germline CDR1 reads MNHEY; CDR2 reads SMNVEV (reference sequence). Trimming left V 3 bases short and J 0 bases short, with 8 bases between. The CDR3 is made up of 14 amino acids. CDR3 protein: CASSFSGHQETQYF. In DNA form, the CDR3 reads TGTGCCAGCAGTTTCTCCGGTCACCAAGAGACCCAGTACTTC.

The V call is TRBV5-1, the J call TRBJ1-2, with 7 nucleotides matching TRBD1. Trimming took 0 bases from V and 10 from J; bases not matched to a gene: 9. The CDR3 sequence is 14 residues long. Germline V lookup: CDR1 SGHRS, CDR2 YFSETQ. The DNA of the CDR3 is TGCGCCAGCAGCTTGGGGCCGGGACAGACAGACTACACCTTC. Protein sequence: CASSLGPGQTDYTF.

The J gene is TRBJ2-3, the V gene TRBV7-9; the D call may be TRBD1 or TRBD2 (6 bases each). Germline CDR1 SEHNR, CDR2 FQNEAQ (reference sequence). Trimming stripped 4 bases from V and 3 bases from J, with 17 bases between. This CDR3 is 16 amino acids long. The CDR3 sequence is CASSSYGRGRTDTQYF. The CDR3 coding sequence is TGTGCCAGCAGCTCATATGGACGGGGGCGGACAGATACGCAGTATTTT.

This clonotype has ten or more counts. The chain employs TRBV5-4 and TRBJ2-3, with 7 positions matching TRBD1. The length of the CDR3 is 15 residues. V lost 4 bases to trimming and J lost 3 bases; unmatched junction nucleotides: 8. The V gene's germline CDR1 is SGHNT and CDR2 YYREEE (reference sequence). Here the CDR3 DNA reads TGTGCCAGCAGCCCTCCCGGGACAGAAACAGATACGCAGTATTTT. Its translation: CASSPPGTETDTQYF.

This clonotype showed up many times. The chain links TRBV29-1 to TRBJ2-1; D unresolved. CDR3 size: 15 residues. The V gene's germline CDR1 is SQVTM and CDR2 ANQGSEA. V gave up 5 bases and J gave up 6 bases, with 20 bases separating them. The CDR3 DNA follows: TGCAGCGTTACGCCTGCCGGGTGGTCCCTCAATGAGCAGTTCTTC. Translating gives CSVTPAGWSLNEQFF.

This clonotype was observed a few times. The rearrangement links TRBV7-9 to TRBJ2-2; 7 bases align to TRBD2. The CDR3 runs to 15 residues. In germline, CDR1 is SEHNR, CDR2 FQNEAQ (reference sequence). V lost 5 bases, J lost 7 bases, and 10 bases stayed unmatched. CDR3 sequence reads: CASSLSGTANGELFF. For the CDR3, the DNA is TGTGCCAGCAGCCTCAGCGGGACCGCGAACGGGGAGCTGTTTTTT.

In its sample, this clonotype was seen many times. The V call is TRBV29-1, the J call TRBJ1-1, with D perhaps matching TRBD1 (6 bases). Trimming removed 6 bases from V and 6 bases from J, with 8 bases in between. Germline-derived CDR1 and CDR2 are SQVTM and ANQGSEA. This CDR3 comprises 10 residues. CDR3 in amino acids: CSVTGPEAFF. CDR3 in DNA: TGCAGCGTGACAGGACCTGAAGCTTTCTTT. The variable domain in full, completed from reference TRBV29-1 and TRBJ1-1, reads SAVISQKPSRDICQRGTSLTIQCQVDSQVTMMFWYRQQPGQSLTLIATANQGSEATYESGFVIDKFPISRPNLTFSTLTVSNMSPEDSSIYLCSVTGPEAFFGQGTRLTVV.

This clonotype is medium-sized (0.01 to 0.1%) in the sample. The genes are TRBV6-1 and TRBJ1-2, with D perhaps matching TRBD1 (6 bases). Germline V lookup: CDR1 MNHNS, CDR2 SASEGT. The V end was cut by 1 base, the J end by 6 bases, with 12 bases between. This CDR3 is built from 14 residues. The CDR3 spells CASSEERDIHGYTF. The CDR3, as DNA: TGTGCCAGCAGTGAAGAGAGGGACATCCATGGCTACACCTTC.